The rows below give T cell receptor beta chains drawn from one sample of a study of blood T cell repertoires in COVID-19. Profiled with immunoSEQ multiplex PCR; TCRdb holds only in-frame clones, not every one. The repertoire holds about 350,000 clones, with roughly 90% as singletons. Sample: peripheral blood. Receptors originate from a woman aged 55-69 years with COVID-19, enrolled during active disease. Each CDR3 is given with its conserved first and last residue. The D gene is left open where the match is weak. Some rows have no size entry. The others give once, few or many, or a class for an expanded clone.

abundance,d_gene,v_gene,j_gene,CDR3aa,CDR3nt
.,TRBD1,TRBV7-9,TRBJ1-2,CASSGNRDSNPSYTF,TGTGCCAGCAGCGGAAACCGGGACAGTAATCCCTCCTACACCTTC
once,.,TRBV5-1,TRBJ1-1,CASHSITGGTEAFF,TGCGCCAGCCATAGTATAACAGGTGGGACTGAAGCTTTCTTT
.,.,TRBV28,TRBJ1-5,CASRGASQPQHF,TGTGCCAGCAGGGGCGCGTCTCAGCCCCAGCATTTT
.,.,TRBV5-5,TRBJ1-6,CASSLMQGGMDSPLHF,TGTGCCAGCAGCTTGATGCAGGGAGGGATGGATTCACCCCTCCACTTT
.,TRBD1,TRBV6-2/TRBV6-3,TRBJ1-5,CASSSGQGVGQPQHF,TGTGCCAGCAGTTCGGGACAGGGAGTCGGGCAGCCCCAGCATTTT
.,TRBD2,TRBV5-6,TRBJ2-3,CASSFRTSGGRRDTQYF,TGTGCCAGCAGCTTCCGGACTAGCGGGGGGCGGAGAGATACGCAGTATTTT
.,.,TRBV28,TRBJ1-5,CASSSPGEANQPQHF,TGTGCCAGCAGTTCCCCGGGGGAGGCCAATCAGCCCCAGCATTTT
.,.,TRBV21-1,TRBJ1-6,CASNLETGYNSPLHF,TGTGCCAGCAACCTAGAAACAGGGTATAATTCACCCCTCCACTTT
.,.,TRBV13,TRBJ1-3,CASSLGTGTPTGNTIYF,TGTGCCAGCAGCTTAGGAACCGGGACACCAACTGGAAACACCATATATTTT
.,.,TRBV28,TRBJ1-4,CASMVAGLNEKLFF,TGTGCCTCCATGGTGGCAGGCCTGAATGAAAAACTGTTTTTT
once,TRBD1,TRBV7-9,TRBJ2-2,CASSSLGQPMRTGELFF,TGTGCCAGCAGCTCGTTGGGACAGCCTATGAGGACCGGGGAGCTGTTTTTT
.,.,TRBV12-3/TRBV12-4,TRBJ1-1,CASTRQLNTEAFF,TGTGCCAGCACCAGACAGCTAAACACTGAAGCTTTCTTT
.,.,TRBV6-5,TRBJ1-5,CASRPPGPNQPQHF,TGTGCCAGCAGACCCCCAGGGCCTAATCAGCCCCAGCATTTT
.,.,TRBV2,TRBJ1-1,CASSESFQGGAFF,TGTGCCAGCAGTGAATCATTTCAGGGAGGAGCTTTCTTT
.,.,TRBV11-1,TRBJ2-1,CASSQTGNEQFF,TGTGCCAGCAGCCAGACTGGCAATGAGCAGTTCTTC
.,TRBD1,TRBV3-1/TRBV3-2,TRBJ1-1,CASSSRRTGASTEAFF,TGTGCCAGCAGCTCCAGACGGACAGGGGCCTCCACTGAAGCTTTCTTT
.,.,TRBV6-5,TRBJ1-1,CASRDTGLNTEAFF,TGTGCCAGCAGAGATACAGGGTTGAACACTGAAGCTTTCTTT
.,TRBD1,TRBV6-5,TRBJ1-2,CASSQNRGHNYGYTF,TGTGCCAGCAGTCAAAACAGGGGGCATAACTATGGCTACACCTTC
.,.,TRBV19,TRBJ1-2,CASNKGDKTYGYTF,TGTGCCAGTAACAAAGGGGACAAAACCTATGGCTACACCTTC
once,TRBD1,TRBV3-1/TRBV3-2,TRBJ1-2,CASSQNRRTGRYGYTF,TGTGCCAGCAGCCAGAATAGGAGGACAGGGCGTTATGGCTACACCTTC
.,.,TRBV27,TRBJ2-4,CASSLSGAKNIQYF,TGTGCCAGCAGTTTGAGCGGGGCCAAAAACATTCAGTACTTC
.,TRBD1,TRBV28,TRBJ2-7,CASSLFPRQGERYEQYF,TGTGCCAGCAGTTTATTCCCGAGACAGGGGGAACGCTACGAGCAGTACTTC
.,.,TRBV7-8,TRBJ1-2,CASRREEDNYGYTF,TGTGCCAGCAGACGAGAGGAGGATAACTATGGCTACACCTTC
.,.,TRBV6-2/TRBV6-3,TRBJ1-1,CASSYDRTAGVSGTEAFF,TGTGCCAGCAGTTATGACAGAACCGCGGGGGTGTCGGGCACTGAAGCTTTCTTT
.,.,TRBV4-2,TRBJ1-4,CASLGGEKLFF,TGTGCCAGCTTGGGGGGGGAAAAACTGTTTTTT
.,TRBD1,TRBV28,TRBJ1-4,CASSQGAGEKLFF,TGTGCCAGCAGTCAGGGGGCGGGAGAAAAACTGTTTTTT
.,.,TRBV12-3/TRBV12-4,TRBJ1-5,CASSLTVDQPQHF,TGTGCCAGCAGTTTAACGGTAGATCAGCCCCAGCATTTT
.,.,TRBV5-1,TRBJ2-2,CASSLDVLSGELFF,TGCGCCAGCAGCTTGGACGTACTTTCAGGGGAGCTGTTTTTT
.,.,TRBV5-5,TRBJ1-1,CASSPRFRGDTEAFF,TGTGCCAGCAGCCCCCGATTTAGAGGAGACACTGAAGCTTTCTTT
.,.,TRBV27,TRBJ1-1,CASRSTGVNTEAFF,TGTGCCAGCAGATCCACGGGGGTGAACACTGAAGCTTTCTTT
.,TRBD1,TRBV19,TRBJ1-1,CASSGTGFAGNTEAFF,TGTGCCAGTAGTGGGACAGGGTTCGCGGGGAACACTGAAGCTTTCTTT
.,TRBD1,TRBV7-9,TRBJ2-3,CASNRDRPTDTQYF,TGTGCCAGCAACCGGGACAGGCCGACAGATACGCAGTATTTT
.,.,TRBV12-3/TRBV12-4,TRBJ1-1,CASSLGQGTEAFF,TGTGCCAGCAGTTTAGGGCAGGGCACTGAAGCTTTCTTT
.,TRBD2,TRBV6-5,TRBJ2-1,CASSRAGGWLNEQFF,TGTGCCAGCAGTCGGGCGGGAGGGTGGTTAAATGAGCAGTTCTTC
once,TRBD1,TRBV5-4,TRBJ1-2,CASSFNRGLDGYTF,TGTGCCAGCAGCTTCAACAGGGGGCTCGATGGCTACACCTTC
.,TRBD1,TRBV4-1,TRBJ1-3,CASSQEGGGNTIYF,TGCGCCAGCAGCCAAGAAGGGGGCGGAAACACCATATATTTT
.,.,TRBV27,TRBJ2-2,CASRSGTGNTGELFF,TGTGCCAGCAGGTCCGGGACTGGGAACACCGGGGAGCTGTTTTTT
.,.,TRBV5-6,TRBJ1-2,CASSFPRSSNYGYTF,TGTGCCAGCAGCTTCCCGCGGTCTTCTAACTATGGCTACACCTTC
.,.,TRBV3-1/TRBV3-2,TRBJ1-4,CASSHQTGPRGKLFF,TGTGCCAGCAGCCATCAGACGGGCCCGCGGGGAAAACTGTTTTTT
.,.,TRBV25-1,TRBJ1-6,CASSEGRYNSPLHF,TGTGCCAGCAGTGAAGGTCGGTATAATTCACCCCTCCACTTT
.,.,TRBV15,TRBJ2-2,CATSKRQAGNTGELFF,TGTGCCACCAGCAAGAGACAAGCAGGGAACACCGGGGAGCTGTTTTTT
.,TRBD1,TRBV27,TRBJ2-3,CASSRDRGGFKSTDTQYF,TGTGCCAGCAGTCGCGACAGGGGCGGCTTTAAAAGCACAGATACGCAGTATTTT
.,.,TRBV12-3/TRBV12-4,TRBJ2-3,CASRAKVDTQYF,TGTGCCAGCAGAGCAAAAGTGGATACGCAGTATTTT
.,TRBD1,TRBV5-1,TRBJ2-7,CASSFTGGTYEQYF,TGCGCCAGCAGCTTTACAGGGGGCACCTACGAGCAGTACTTC
.,TRBD1,TRBV10-3,TRBJ1-5,CAIRGQANQPRHF,TGTGCCATCAGGGGACAGGCCAATCAGCCCCGGCATTTT
.,TRBD1,TRBV5-6,TRBJ1-5,CASSQGPLTGGKGNQPQHF,TGTGCCAGCAGCCAAGGACCTTTGACAGGGGGTAAGGGCAATCAGCCCCAGCATTTT
.,TRBD1,TRBV11-2,TRBJ2-1,CASSLRDSSYNEQFF,TGTGCCAGCAGCTTAAGGGACAGTTCCTACAATGAGCAGTTCTTC
.,.,TRBV6-6,TRBJ1-6,CASSPQGRDNSPLHF,TGTGCCAGCAGTCCACAGGGACGGGACAATTCACCCCTCCACTTT
.,TRBD2,TRBV5-1,TRBJ2-7,CASRTSGGPDEQYF,TGCGCCAGCCGGACTAGCGGGGGCCCCGACGAGCAGTACTTC
.,TRBD1,TRBV5-1,TRBJ1-1,CASWDRGVTEAFF,TGCGCCAGCTGGGACAGGGGTGTCACTGAAGCTTTCTTT
.,.,TRBV28,TRBJ1-2,CASIPQGTYGYTF,TGTGCCAGCATTCCACAGGGCACATATGGCTACACCTTC